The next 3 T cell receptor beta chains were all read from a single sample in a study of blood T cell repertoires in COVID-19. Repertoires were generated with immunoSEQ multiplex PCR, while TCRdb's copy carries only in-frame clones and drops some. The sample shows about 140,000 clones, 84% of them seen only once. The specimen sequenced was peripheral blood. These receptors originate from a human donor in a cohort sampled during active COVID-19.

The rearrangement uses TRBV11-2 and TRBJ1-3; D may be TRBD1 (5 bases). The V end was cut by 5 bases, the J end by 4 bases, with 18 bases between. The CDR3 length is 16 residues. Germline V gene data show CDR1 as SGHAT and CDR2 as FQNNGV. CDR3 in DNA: TGTGCCAGCAGCGCTACAGGTTTTCCTGGAGGAAACACCATATATTTT. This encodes CASSATGFPGGNTIYF.

In DNA form, the CDR3 reads TGTGCCAGCAGTTTAAGGCGGGGGGCTGGGTGGGAGACCCAGTACTTC. It specifies CASSLRRGAGWETQYF. The rearrangement uses TRBV27 and TRBJ2-5; 8 bases are a match to TRBD2. V lost 2 bases and J lost 5; bases outside the gene matches: 10. CDR1 is MNHEY and CDR2 is SMNVEV in the germline V gene (reference sequence). The CDR3 covers 16 residues.

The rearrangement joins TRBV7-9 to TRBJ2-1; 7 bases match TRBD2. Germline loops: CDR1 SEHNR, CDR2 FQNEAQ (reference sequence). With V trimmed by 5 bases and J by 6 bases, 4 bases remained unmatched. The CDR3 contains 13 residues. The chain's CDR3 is CASSQWTSNEQFF. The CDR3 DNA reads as TGTGCCAGCAGCCAGTGGACTAGCAATGAGCAGTTCTTC.